A selection of T cell receptor beta chains follows, all from one sample in a study of shared clonotypes between healthy human individuals. Sequencing was performed with immunoSEQ multiplex PCR; in TCRdb, only in-frame clones are kept and a portion is missing. The repertoire holds roughly 1,500,000 clones, with 95% to 99% as singletons. Sequenced material: naive CD4+ T cells sorted from blood. The receptors stem from a man aged 30 to 45 in good health. The CDR3 runs from the conserved cysteine through the conserved F or W. Each record gives: J gene, V gene, clone size, D gene, CDR3 DNA, CDR3 protein. A D gene is named only where the DNA matches it firmly. Clone size is not always given. Where it is, it says once, few, many or a class for expanded clones.

J: TRBJ2-1
V: TRBV9
size: once
D: -
DNA: TGTGCCAGCAGCGCAAGACTCTCATACAATGAGCAGTTCTTC
CDR3: CASSARLSYNEQFF

J: TRBJ2-7
V: TRBV10-1
size: -
D: TRBD1
DNA: TGCGCCAGCAGTGAAGGGACAGGGTCCTACGAGCAGTACTTC
CDR3: CASSEGTGSYEQYF

J: TRBJ2-7
V: TRBV6-1
size: -
D: TRBD2
DNA: TGTGCCAGCAGCGGACTAGCGGGGACCTCCTACGAGCAGTACTTC
CDR3: CASSGLAGTSYEQYF

J: TRBJ2-5
V: TRBV18
size: -
D: -
DNA: TGTGCCACCTGGGCAGGGCCTACCCAAGAGACCCAGTACTTC
CDR3: CATWAGPTQETQYF

J: TRBJ2-7
V: TRBV7-3
size: -
D: TRBD2
DNA: TGTGCCAGCAGTTTAGCGGGAGGCGTTGGCGAGCAGTACTTC
CDR3: CASSLAGGVGEQYF

J: TRBJ2-7
V: TRBV10-2
size: -
D: -
DNA: TGCGCCAGCACGGGACGCAGGAACAGGGTGTACTTC
CDR3: CASTGRRNRVYF

J: TRBJ2-2
V: TRBV9
size: -
D: TRBD2
DNA: TGTGCCAGCAGCGTAGTGAGTAGCGGGACCACCGGGGAGCTGTTTTTT
CDR3: CASSVVSSGTTGELFF

J: TRBJ2-3
V: TRBV10-1
size: once
D: -
DNA: TGCGCCAGCAGTGAGTATTCGGGGGCCGGCACAGATACGCAGTATTTT
CDR3: CASSEYSGAGTDTQYF

J: TRBJ2-7
V: TRBV7-9
size: once
D: -
DNA: TGTGCCAGCAGGGGGGACGGATCCTACGAGCAGTACTTC
CDR3: CASRGDGSYEQYF

J: TRBJ2-1
V: TRBV6-6
size: -
D: TRBD1
DNA: TGTGCCAGCAGTTCTCAATGGACAGGGGCATATGAGCAGTTCTTC
CDR3: CASSSQWTGAYEQFF

J: TRBJ2-3
V: TRBV4-3
size: -
D: -
DNA: TGCGCCAGCAGCCAGGGCTACGGGCGAGATACGCAGTATTTT
CDR3: CASSQGYGRDTQYF

J: TRBJ2-5
V: TRBV12-5
size: -
D: TRBD2
DNA: TGTGCTAGTGGTTTGGTCCCTAGGGCGGGAGGCCAAGAGACCCAGTACTTC
CDR3: CASGLVPRAGGQETQYF

J: TRBJ2-3
V: TRBV15
size: -
D: -
DNA: TGTGCCACCAGCAGAGAGGGAGCAGTAGATACGCAGTATTTT
CDR3: CATSREGAVDTQYF

J: TRBJ2-2
V: TRBV2
size: -
D: TRBD1
DNA: TGTGCCAGCAGGGGACAGAAAATCGGGGAGCTGTTTTTT
CDR3: CASRGQKIGELFF

J: TRBJ1-1
V: TRBV7-2
size: -
D: -
DNA: TGTGCCAGCAGCTTAGCATCAGGGAACACTGAAGCTTTCTTT
CDR3: CASSLASGNTEAFF

J: TRBJ2-7
V: TRBV6-1
size: -
D: -
DNA: TGTGCCAGCAGCACCTACGAGCAGTACTTC
CDR3: CASSTYEQYF

J: TRBJ2-2
V: TRBV5-4
size: -
D: -
DNA: TGTGCCAGCAGCTTCGTCACCGGGGAGCTGTTTTTT
CDR3: CASSFVTGELFF

J: TRBJ2-7
V: TRBV5-1
size: -
D: -
DNA: TGCGCCAGCAGCTTGGAACCCCACGGGAACGAGCAGTACTTC
CDR3: CASSLEPHGNEQYF

J: TRBJ2-3
V: TRBV5-1
size: -
D: -
DNA: TGCGCCAGCAGCTTCCAAGTTCCCGTTTATAGCACAGATACGCAGTATTTT
CDR3: CASSFQVPVYSTDTQYF

J: TRBJ2-3
V: TRBV12-5
size: once
D: TRBD1
DNA: TGTGCTAGTGGTCGACAGGGGACAGATACGCAGTATTTT
CDR3: CASGRQGTDTQYF

J: TRBJ2-1
V: TRBV7-9
size: -
D: -
DNA: TGTGCCAGCAGCAACTACAGGGCCCTAGGGGGCAATGAGCAGTTCTTC
CDR3: CASSNYRALGGNEQFF

J: TRBJ2-1
V: TRBV29-1
size: -
D: TRBD2
DNA: TGCAGCGTCTCGCCAGCGGGAGGGATGGATGAGCAGTTCTTC
CDR3: CSVSPAGGMDEQFF

J: TRBJ2-4
V: TRBV18
size: -
D: TRBD1
DNA: TGTGCCAGCTCACCGCCGGGACAGGGGGCCAAAAACATTCAGTACTTC
CDR3: CASSPPGQGAKNIQYF

J: TRBJ2-3
V: TRBV5-1
size: -
D: TRBD2
DNA: TGCGCCAGCAGCAGTAGCGGGAGCCTCACAGATACGCAGTATTTT
CDR3: CASSSSGSLTDTQYF

J: TRBJ2-5
V: TRBV2
size: -
D: TRBD2
DNA: TGTGCCAGCAGTCGACTAGCGGGAGGGACAGAGACCCAGTACTTC
CDR3: CASSRLAGGTETQYF

J: TRBJ1-2
V: TRBV4-2
size: -
D: TRBD1
DNA: TGTGCCAGCAGCCAAGAGGGACAGGGTTGGTATGGCTACACCTTC
CDR3: CASSQEGQGWYGYTF

J: TRBJ2-1
V: TRBV7-3
size: once
D: TRBD2
DNA: TGTGCCAGCAGTCACCAGCGGGAGGGCCGTAAGTTCTTC
CDR3: CASSHQREGRKFF

J: TRBJ2-2
V: TRBV6-1
size: -
D: -
DNA: TGTGCCAGCAGTGAAGTCGCTTCGAACACCGGGGAGCTGTTTTTT
CDR3: CASSEVASNTGELFF

J: TRBJ1-5
V: TRBV18
size: -
D: -
DNA: TGTGCCAGCTCACTCACGACGACCGATAGCAATCAGCCCCAGCATTTT
CDR3: CASSLTTTDSNQPQHF

J: TRBJ2-2
V: TRBV6-6
size: -
D: -
DNA: TGTGCCAGCAGTTACTCTACTACAGGGACCGGGGAGCTGTTTTTT
CDR3: CASSYSTTGTGELFF

J: TRBJ2-1
V: TRBV7-2
size: -
D: -
DNA: TGTGCCAGCAGACAAGCAGGTTACAATGAGCAGTTCTTC
CDR3: CASRQAGYNEQFF

J: TRBJ2-7
V: TRBV5-1
size: -
D: TRBD1
DNA: TGCGCCAGCAGCTTGGATCCCCTGGGACAGGGGGTAGGGGAGCAGTACTTC
CDR3: CASSLDPLGQGVGEQYF

J: TRBJ1-4
V: TRBV18
size: -
D: TRBD1
DNA: TGTGCCAGCTCACCACTCTACAGGGGAGGGGCTGAAAAACTGTTTTTT
CDR3: CASSPLYRGGAEKLFF

J: TRBJ2-7
V: TRBV7-6
size: -
D: -
DNA: TGTGCCAGCAGCTTAGATAAGACTGAAAAAAATTACGAGCAGTACTTC
CDR3: CASSLDKTEKNYEQYF

J: TRBJ2-7
V: TRBV7-9
size: -
D: -
DNA: TGTGCCAGCAGCTTTCAGGGGCGGATCAGCTCCTACGAGCAGTACTTC
CDR3: CASSFQGRISSYEQYF

J: TRBJ1-2
V: TRBV29-1
size: -
D: -
DNA: TGCAGCGTTGAAAGGGAGAAGGGGGGCTACACCTTC
CDR3: CSVEREKGGYTF

J: TRBJ2-7
V: TRBV28
size: -
D: -
DNA: TGTGCCACGAACGGGAGTCCCCTCGAGCAGTACTTC
CDR3: CATNGSPLEQYF

J: TRBJ2-6
V: TRBV18
size: once
D: TRBD2
DNA: TGTGCCAGCTCACCACTTCCGGGACAGCGGGGGGTGGTCTCTGGGGCCAACGTCCTGACTTTC
CDR3: CASSPLPGQRGVVSGANVLTF

J: TRBJ2-1
V: TRBV7-2
size: once
D: TRBD1
DNA: TGTGCCAGCAGCCCCAGGCACGTCTCAGGGGGCTACAATGAGCAGTTCTTC
CDR3: CASSPRHVSGGYNEQFF

J: TRBJ2-1
V: TRBV4-2
size: -
D: TRBD2
DNA: TGTGCCAGCAGCTTAATGGGACTAATGGTGTATGAGCAGTTCTTC
CDR3: CASSLMGLMVYEQFF

J: TRBJ1-2
V: TRBV19
size: -
D: TRBD1
DNA: TGTGCCAGTAGTGACGGACTATACAGGGGGCAGTTTGGCTACACCTTC
CDR3: CASSDGLYRGQFGYTF

J: TRBJ2-7
V: TRBV5-4
size: -
D: TRBD1
DNA: TGTGCCAGCAGCTCACAGGGGGCCTCCTACGAGCAGTACTTC
CDR3: CASSSQGASYEQYF